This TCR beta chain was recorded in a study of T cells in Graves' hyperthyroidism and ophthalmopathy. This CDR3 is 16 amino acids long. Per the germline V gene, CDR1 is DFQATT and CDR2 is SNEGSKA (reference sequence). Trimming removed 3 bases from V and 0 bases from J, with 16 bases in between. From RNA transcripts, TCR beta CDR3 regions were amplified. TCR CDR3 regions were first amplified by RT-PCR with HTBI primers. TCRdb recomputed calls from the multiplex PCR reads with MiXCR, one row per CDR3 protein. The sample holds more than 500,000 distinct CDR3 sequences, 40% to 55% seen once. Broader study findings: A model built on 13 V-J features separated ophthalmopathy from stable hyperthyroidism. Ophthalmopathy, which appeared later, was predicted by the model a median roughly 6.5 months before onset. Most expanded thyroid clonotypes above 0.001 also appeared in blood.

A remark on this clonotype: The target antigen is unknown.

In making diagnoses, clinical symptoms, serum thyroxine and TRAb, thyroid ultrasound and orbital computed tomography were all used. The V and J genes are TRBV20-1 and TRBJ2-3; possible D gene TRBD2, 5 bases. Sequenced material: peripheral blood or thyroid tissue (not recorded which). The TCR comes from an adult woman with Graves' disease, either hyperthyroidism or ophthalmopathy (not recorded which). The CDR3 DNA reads TGCAGTGCTAGTTCACCAGCGGCTCCCAGCACAGATACGCAGTATTTT. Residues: CSASSPAAPSTDTQYF.